This T cell receptor (beta chain) was observed in a study of blood T cell repertoires in COVID-19. About the research overall: Spain, Italy and the United States supplied samples that represented acute and convalescent COVID-19. Sources were T cells, B-cell-depleted T cells, or PBMCs; the material itself was cDNA or gDNA.

The ends were cut back, 8 bases at V and 9 bases at J, with 14 bases in the middle. Germline-derived CDR1 and CDR2 are MDHEN and SYDVKM. CDR3 size: 12 residues. Seattle participants joined during active infection and were tracked over time. Per the study methods: It was from reference gene primer amplification that nucleated cell counts were estimated. TCRdb keeps only in-frame clones here, not all; method: immunoSEQ multiplex PCR. The V and J calls and the clone size are those of that table, but D and trimming were determined from the DNA. The sample yields 300,000 to 350,000 clones, 88% seen once. V gene TRBV28 combines with J gene TRBJ2-1, with TRBD2 as a possible D gene (6 bases). Sequenced input: peripheral blood. The receptor was derived from a woman in her 30s with COVID-19, enrolled during active disease. The DNA for the CDR3 is TGTGCCAGCGGAATAACTAGCAGTGAGCAGTTCTTC. Translating it yields CASGITSSEQFF.